These T cell receptor beta chains were read from a single sample in a study of spatial heterogeneity in lung cancer. MiXCR, run by TCRdb on the 5' RACE reads, gives a single entry per CDR3 protein. The sample records approximately 40,000 distinct CDR3 sequences, 5.2% being singletons. Sequencing was performed on PBMCs, taken at surgery. The receptors were gathered from a female donor with early-stage non-small cell lung cancer. Each CDR3 is given with its conserved first and last residue.

TRBV5-3	CARSPPGLRSTEAFF
TRBV4-3	CASSQDPAGTYNEQFF
TRBV20-1	CSATGSRSDTQYF
TRBV20-1	CSAPRDRGLVSKNIQYF
TRBV11-2	CASSGGWTGGDTQYF
TRBV10-3	CAITSRGNTEAFF
TRBV9	CASSETQGADTQYF
TRBV10-3	CAIKGGTEAFF
TRBV10-3	CAISAQGASNSPLHF
TRBV27	CASSLQGGQPQHF
TRBV5-6	CASSSPGLNYNEQFF
TRBV6-1	CASTWGRQQNTEAFF
TRBV27	CASAPSWDGAYEQYF
TRBV18	CASSPQPYNEQFF
TRBV7-8	CASSPGQGDGYTF
TRBV29-1	CSVEGQGDSYEQYF
TRBV5-4	CASSFAGGSGNTIYF
TRBV3-1	CASSQGLPTSTDTQYF
TRBV6-5	CASSSPGNTQYF
TRBV4-3	CASSQDARGNQPQHF
TRBV20-1	CSAVRDRVDGYTF
TRBV19	CASSTSINEQFF
TRBV7-2	CASSLVGTASGDTQYF
TRBV7-2	CASSLGLAVGELFF
TRBV19	CASGGGTRDTQYF
TRBV27	CASSFQQGSYNEQFF
TRBV2	CASSEGSRGDFTDTQYF
TRBV5-1	CASSLGQPNSGANVLTF
TRBV28	CASSFQLNEQFF
TRBV7-3	CASSPGGSYYGYTF
TRBV20-1	CSARDWTGGYEQFF
TRBV11-2	CASSPGTDEQYF
TRBV25-1	CASSLPGLAGAETQYF
TRBV6-5	CASSFTSGYNEQFF
TRBV11-3	CASSLDRGSPLHF